Listed below are T cell receptor beta chains from one sample, sequenced in a study of blood T cell repertoires in COVID-19. The repertoire was sequenced with immunoSEQ multiplex PCR; TCRdb's copy has only in-frame clones and lacks some. The data show fewer than 25,000 clones, about 87% seen once. Input material: peripheral blood. All receptors come from a human donor in a cohort sampled during active COVID-19. Each CDR3 is given with its conserved first and last residue. D genes are given only for firm matches. Part of the rows lack a size; the others show once, few, many or a class for expanded clones.

size: NA; J: TRBJ1-1; V: TRBV10-3; D: NA; DNA: TGTGCCATCAGTGAGTCGTTCGGGGAGCGGGGAAACACTGAAGCTTTCTTT; CDR3: CAISESFGERGNTEAFF
size: NA; J: TRBJ1-1; V: TRBV11-2; D: NA; DNA: TGTGCCAGCGGACCCGGAGGGGTAAACACTGAAGCTTTCTTT; CDR3: CASGPGGVNTEAFF
size: NA; J: TRBJ2-1; V: TRBV24-1; D: NA; DNA: TGTGCCTCCGAGGCGGGGTCTACCTACAATGAGCAGTTCTTC; CDR3: CASEAGSTYNEQFF
size: NA; J: TRBJ2-5; V: TRBV27; D: NA; DNA: TGTGCCAGCAGTTCCGGGGTGGGGGAGACCCAGTACTTC; CDR3: CASSSGVGETQYF
size: NA; J: TRBJ2-5; V: TRBV18; D: TRBD2; DNA: TGTGCCAGCTCACCCCCGAATAGCGGGAGGGTTGAGACCCAGTACTTC; CDR3: CASSPPNSGRVETQYF
size: NA; J: TRBJ2-7; V: TRBV7-8; D: NA; DNA: TGTGCCAGCAGCTCCCACAGGCAGGGGTCCTACGAGCAGTACTTC; CDR3: CASSSHRQGSYEQYF
size: NA; J: TRBJ2-5; V: TRBV5-1; D: TRBD2; DNA: TGCGCCAGCAGCTTGGAGCCAGCGGGAGTATCGGAGACCCAGTACTTC; CDR3: CASSLEPAGVSETQYF
size: NA; J: TRBJ2-7; V: TRBV6-5; D: NA; DNA: TGTGCCAGCGAGGGGGAGCCCACCTACGAGCAGTACTTC; CDR3: CASEGEPTYEQYF
size: NA; J: TRBJ2-1; V: TRBV18; D: TRBD1; DNA: TGTGCCAGCTCACAGGGACAGGGGGCTCTCTCCTACAATGAGCAGTTCTTC; CDR3: CASSQGQGALSYNEQFF
size: once; J: TRBJ2-2; V: TRBV28; D: TRBD2; DNA: TGTGCCAGCAGTTTAGTACTAGCGGGAGTAGCCGGGGAGCTGTTTTTT; CDR3: CASSLVLAGVAGELFF
size: NA; J: TRBJ1-3; V: TRBV19; D: NA; DNA: TGTGCCAGTAGTATAGACGGGTTCATCTCTGGAAACACCATATATTTT; CDR3: CASSIDGFISGNTIYF
size: once; J: TRBJ2-7; V: TRBV7-9; D: TRBD2; DNA: TGTGCCAGCAGCTTCGGGGGGGGGACGAAGACCTACGAGCAGTACTTC; CDR3: CASSFGGGTKTYEQYF
size: NA; J: TRBJ1-5; V: TRBV6-5; D: NA; DNA: TGTGCCAGCAGTTACTCGGGCGGGGGGCCCCAGCATTTT; CDR3: CASSYSGGGPQHF
size: NA; J: TRBJ2-4; V: TRBV28; D: TRBD2; DNA: TGTGCCAGCAGCCTAGCGGGTGAAGCCAAAAACATTCAGTACTTC; CDR3: CASSLAGEAKNIQYF
size: once; J: TRBJ2-5; V: TRBV7-2; D: NA; DNA: TGTGCCAGCAGCTTTACAGGGCCCTCTGGGGAGACCCAGTACTTC; CDR3: CASSFTGPSGETQYF
size: NA; J: TRBJ1-2; V: TRBV28; D: NA; DNA: TGTGCCAGCAGTTTAGGGGGGGATTCTCTCTCTGGCTACACCTTC; CDR3: CASSLGGDSLSGYTF
size: NA; J: TRBJ2-1; V: TRBV5-4; D: TRBD2; DNA: TGTGCCAGCAGCTTGGTCGGGACTAGGAGCGGGAGGGAGCAGTTCTTC; CDR3: CASSLVGTRSGREQFF
size: NA; J: TRBJ2-5; V: TRBV14; D: NA; DNA: TGTGCCAGCAGCCAAGCGAGGCGGGATGGTGAGACCCAGTACTTC; CDR3: CASSQARRDGETQYF
size: NA; J: TRBJ2-3; V: TRBV10-3; D: NA; DNA: TGTGCCATCAGTGACAACGGGGTCACAGATACGCAGTATTTT; CDR3: CAISDNGVTDTQYF
size: once; J: TRBJ1-5; V: TRBV5-1; D: NA; DNA: TGCGCCAGCAGCTTGGACGGTAATCAGCCCCAGCATTTT; CDR3: CASSLDGNQPQHF
size: NA; J: TRBJ1-2; V: TRBV28; D: TRBD1; DNA: TGTGCCAGCAGTTATACAGGGGGTAATGGCTACACCTTC; CDR3: CASSYTGGNGYTF
size: NA; J: TRBJ2-5; V: TRBV6-6; D: NA; DNA: TGTGCCAGCAGTCGGGACTCAGAGACCCAGTACTTC; CDR3: CASSRDSETQYF
size: NA; J: TRBJ2-2; V: TRBV19; D: TRBD1; DNA: TGTGCCAGTACCTTGACAGGGGGCAACACCGGGGAGCTGTTTTTT; CDR3: CASTLTGGNTGELFF
size: NA; J: TRBJ2-6; V: TRBV7-3; D: NA; DNA: TGTGCCAGCAGCTCGTCCGGCTCTGGGGCCAACGTCCTGACTTTC; CDR3: CASSSSGSGANVLTF
size: NA; J: TRBJ2-1; V: TRBV6-6; D: TRBD1; DNA: TGTGCCAGCACTCGATTGCGGGACAGGGTAAACAATGAGCAGTTCTTC; CDR3: CASTRLRDRVNNEQFF
size: NA; J: TRBJ1-1; V: TRBV10-3; D: NA; DNA: TGTGCCATCAGTGAGTCAGCGGGAGGCACTGAAGCTTTCTTT; CDR3: CAISESAGGTEAFF
size: once; J: TRBJ2-3; V: TRBV24-1; D: TRBD2; DNA: TGTGCCAGCACCTCTAGCGGGAGCACAGATACGCAGTATTTT; CDR3: CASTSSGSTDTQYF
size: NA; J: TRBJ1-2; V: TRBV10-3; D: NA; DNA: TGTGCCATCAGCCCTATGGGTGAGGCACCTAACTATGGCTACACCTTC; CDR3: CAISPMGEAPNYGYTF
size: NA; J: TRBJ2-5; V: TRBV19; D: TRBD2; DNA: TGTGCCTCGTCGGGACTAGCGGGAGGACAAGAGACCCAGTACTTC; CDR3: CASSGLAGGQETQYF
size: NA; J: TRBJ2-6; V: TRBV4-1; D: NA; DNA: TGCGCCAGCAGCCAAGTAGAGGACAGCTACTCTGGGGCCAACGTCCTGACTTTC; CDR3: CASSQVEDSYSGANVLTF
size: NA; J: TRBJ2-1; V: TRBV5-1; D: NA; DNA: TGCGCCAGCAACGGGGGGCGACTAGCATATGAGCAGTTCTTC; CDR3: CASNGGRLAYEQFF
size: NA; J: TRBJ2-1; V: TRBV4-1; D: NA; DNA: TGCGCCAGCAGCCAAGATCTGTCGGGAGCCTACAATGAGCAGTTCTTC; CDR3: CASSQDLSGAYNEQFF
size: once; J: TRBJ2-2; V: TRBV9; D: TRBD2; DNA: TGTGCCAGTGGCTTGGGGACTAGCGCCTTTGGGGGCACCGGGGAGCTGTTTTTT; CDR3: CASGLGTSAFGGTGELFF
size: once; J: TRBJ2-1; V: TRBV20-1; D: TRBD2; DNA: TGCAGTGCTAGAGACGGGAGGGCTCAGTTCTTC; CDR3: CSARDGRAQFF
size: NA; J: TRBJ2-7; V: TRBV7-9; D: NA; DNA: TGTGCCAGCAGCCCTGCGCAACCCGCGTCTCCTTCCTACGAGCAGTACTTC; CDR3: CASSPAQPASPSYEQYF
size: NA; J: TRBJ1-2; V: TRBV27; D: NA; DNA: TGTGCCAGCAGTTTAGGGGGGGGTGATTATGGCTACACCTTC; CDR3: CASSLGGGDYGYTF
size: NA; J: TRBJ2-3; V: TRBV27; D: TRBD1; DNA: TGTGCCAGCAGTCCCGGGACAGGAACAGATACGCAGTATTTT; CDR3: CASSPGTGTDTQYF
size: NA; J: TRBJ2-2; V: TRBV7-9; D: TRBD2; DNA: TGTGCCAGCAGCCGGACTAGTAACACCGGGGAGCTGTTTTTT; CDR3: CASSRTSNTGELFF
size: NA; J: TRBJ2-3; V: TRBV4-2; D: TRBD2; DNA: TGTGCCAGCAGCCAAGATCAGGCTAGCGGGAGCACAGATACGCAGTATTTT; CDR3: CASSQDQASGSTDTQYF
size: once; J: TRBJ2-1; V: TRBV4-2; D: TRBD2; DNA: TGTGCCAGCAGCCAAGATCTCACTAGCGGGAGCAATGAGCAGTTCTTC; CDR3: CASSQDLTSGSNEQFF
size: NA; J: TRBJ1-1; V: TRBV18; D: NA; DNA: TGTGCCAGCTCACCAGGAGCAGGGCAACTGGGGACTGAAGCTTTCTTT; CDR3: CASSPGAGQLGTEAFF
size: NA; J: TRBJ2-7; V: TRBV20-1; D: NA; DNA: TGCAGTGCTAGAGACGGCGAGCAGTACTTC; CDR3: CSARDGEQYF
size: NA; J: TRBJ1-3; V: TRBV6-5; D: TRBD1; DNA: TGTGCCAGCAGTTACTCGGGACAGGGGACTGGAAACACCATATATTTT; CDR3: CASSYSGQGTGNTIYF
size: NA; J: TRBJ2-6; V: TRBV5-1; D: TRBD2; DNA: TGCGCCAGCAGCTTGGAAGTTAGCGGGTACTCTGGGGCCAACGTCCTGACTTTC; CDR3: CASSLEVSGYSGANVLTF
size: NA; J: TRBJ2-5; V: TRBV14; D: NA; DNA: TGTGCCAGCAGCCAATTGGGGCCGATGGAGACCCAGTACTTC; CDR3: CASSQLGPMETQYF
size: NA; J: TRBJ1-1; V: TRBV27; D: TRBD1; DNA: TGTGCCAGCAGCTTGGACAGGAGGTTCACTGAAGCTTTCTTT; CDR3: CASSLDRRFTEAFF
size: NA; J: TRBJ2-5; V: TRBV3-1/TRBV3-2; D: NA; DNA: TGTGCCAGCAGCTCCGGAGGGGAGACCCAGTACTTC; CDR3: CASSSGGETQYF
size: NA; J: TRBJ1-1; V: TRBV14; D: NA; DNA: TGTGCCAGCAACCAAGATATCCGCGTTCAGGGGCCCCTCGGGAAAGCTTTCTTT; CDR3: CASNQDIRVQGPLGKAFF
size: NA; J: TRBJ1-6; V: TRBV5-1; D: TRBD1; DNA: TGCGCCAGCAGCGAAGACAGGGGGAATTCACCCCTCCACTTT; CDR3: CASSEDRGNSPLHF
size: NA; J: TRBJ2-5; V: TRBV30; D: NA; DNA: TGTGCCTGGAGGGGGGGACTTAAATTCCAAGAGACCCAGTACTTC; CDR3: CAWRGGLKFQETQYF
size: NA; J: TRBJ2-5; V: TRBV9; D: TRBD2; DNA: TGTGCCAGCAGCGGCGCTAGCGGGGCCCAAGAGACCCAGTACTTC; CDR3: CASSGASGAQETQYF
size: NA; J: TRBJ2-3; V: TRBV9; D: TRBD1; DNA: TGTGCCAGCAGCCTATCGGACAGGGCGCGAGATACGCAGTATTTT; CDR3: CASSLSDRARDTQYF
size: NA; J: TRBJ2-5; V: TRBV12-1; D: NA; DNA: TGTGCCAGCAGCTGGGGACTAGCGGGAGTTTATGAAGAGACCCAGTACTTC; CDR3: CASSWGLAGVYEETQYF